The 15 T cell receptor beta chains reported below all come from one sample, sequenced in a study of blood T cell repertoires in COVID-19. Produced via immunoSEQ multiplex PCR; TCRdb's table is partial and in-frame only. The data show about 220,000 clones, around 88% seen once. Sequenced sample: PBMCs or T cells enriched from blood (not recorded which). The receptors here all came from a woman between 50 and 59 years old with acute COVID-19.

The CDR3 DNA follows: TGTGCCAGCAGCTCCCTAGACAGAAACTATGGCTACACCTTC. This sequence encodes CASSSLDRNYGYTF. The V gene is TRBV7-9, the J gene TRBJ1-2, with D possibly matching TRBD1 (5 bases). V was trimmed by 4 bases and J by 2 bases, leaving 11 bases between them. The CDR3 runs 14 residues. Per the germline V gene, CDR1 is SEHNR and CDR2 is FQNEAQ (reference sequence).

This clone was counted once. V usage is TRBV12-3 or TRBV12-4 and J usage is TRBJ1-1, with D perhaps TRBD1 (5 bases). The CDR3 extends over 12 amino acids. Trimming pared 5 bases from V and 11 bases from J, leaving 15 bases between. CDR3 sequence: CASSPQGIRAFF. In DNA form, the CDR3 reads TGTGCCAGCAGTCCCCAGGGTATTCGGGCTTTCTTT.

This chain joins TRBV10-2 and TRBJ2-1, with no clear D. The CDR3 loop spans 17 amino acids. Trimming stripped 0 bases from V and 8 bases from J, with 20 bases between. Germline assignment: CDR1 WSHSY and CDR2 SAAADI. CDR3 residues: CASSESTRRLSSDEQFF. DNA of the CDR3: TGCGCCAGCAGTGAGTCGACTCGTAGGCTTAGCTCGGATGAGCAGTTCTTC.

V is TRBV10-3 and J is TRBJ1-2; 7 positions agree with TRBD1. The CDR3 consists of 16 residues. J gave up 0 bases and V 2 bases, and 6 bases lay outside the gene matches. Germline lookup yields CDR1 ENHRY and CDR2 SYGVKD. The CDR3, as DNA: TGTGCCATCAGTGAGGGAACAGGGGTTTCTAACTATGGCTACACCTTC. Residues: CAISEGTGVSNYGYTF.

The rearrangement joins TRBV27 to TRBJ1-6; 8 bases are shared with TRBD1. The V gene's germline CDR1 is MNHEY and CDR2 SMNVEV (reference sequence). V was clipped by 5 bases and J by 15 bases; unmatched bases: 6. The CDR3 spans 12 residues. In DNA, the CDR3 is TGTGCCAGCAGTAACCGGGACAGGCGCCTCCACTTT. It is translated as CASSNRDRRLHF.

V usage is TRBV7-2 and J usage is TRBJ1-4; TRBD1 is a possible D gene (5 bases). The CDR3 has 14 residues. Germline V gives CDR1 SGHTA, CDR2 FQGNSA. V dropped 5 bases and J dropped 8 bases, with 15 bases sitting between them. The CDR3 here is CASSQAGRTEKLFF. The CDR3 coding sequence is TGTGCCAGCAGCCAGGCAGGGAGGACAGAAAAACTGTTTTTT.

This rearrangement joins TRBV19 to TRBJ2-5; 10 bases align to TRBD1. V gave up 3 bases and J gave up 4 bases; unmatched junction bases: 11. From germline, CDR1 is LNHDA and CDR2 SQIVND (reference sequence). The CDR3 consists of 17 residues. The chain's CDR3 is CASSIYYSGQGGETQYF. The CDR3 bases are TGTGCCAGTAGTATCTACTACTCCGGACAGGGGGGAGAGACCCAGTACTTC.

The chain combines TRBV13 with TRBJ2-1; maybe TRBD1 (6 bases). The V and J ends lost 5 bases and 8 bases respectively, with 16 bases between them. This CDR3 comprises 14 residues. CDR1 and CDR2 from the germline V gene are PRHDT and FYEKMQ (reference sequence). CDR3: CASSRRTVVHEQFF. The CDR3 DNA follows: TGTGCCAGCAGCCGCAGGACAGTCGTCCATGAGCAGTTCTTC.

This sequence joins TRBV7-8 and TRBJ2-1; 13 positions agree with TRBD2. The CDR3 runs to 19 residues. Germline V gives CDR1 SGHVS, CDR2 FQNEAQ. The V and J ends lost 5 bases and 0 bases, in that order; junction bases with no gene match: 10. CDR3 coding DNA: TGTGCCAGCAGCACGTCCGGGACTAGCGGGGAAAGCTCCTACAATGAGCAGTTCTTC. This sequence encodes CASSTSGTSGESSYNEQFF.

This chain connects TRBV28 to TRBJ2-5; the D gene is possibly TRBD1 (5 bases). This CDR3 is built from 13 residues. The germline V and J ends were trimmed by 5 bases and 6 bases, with 13 bases remaining between them. Germline CDR1 MDHEN, CDR2 SYDVKM. The CDR3 loop is CASSMTVLQTQYF. CDR3 coding DNA: TGTGCCAGCAGTATGACAGTTCTGCAGACCCAGTACTTC.

The chain couples TRBV6-5 to TRBJ1-1; a possible D gene is TRBD1 (5 bases). V was pared by 10 bases and J by 0 bases, with 18 bases between. Germline CDR1 MNHEY, CDR2 SVGAGI. There are 15 residues in the CDR3. This chain's CDR3 is CAISGRGKMNTEAFF. CDR3 nucleotide sequence: TGTGCCATTTCTGGTCGGGGGAAAATGAACACTGAAGCTTTCTTT.

The chain recombines TRBV5-1 with TRBJ1-4; TRBD1 might be the D (6 bases). Deletions cut 2 bases from V and 2 bases from J, with 7 bases between. Germline assignment: CDR1 SGHRS and CDR2 YFSETQ. The length of the CDR3 is 14 residues. CDR3 sequence: CASSFGQTNEKLFF. The CDR3 DNA follows: TGCGCCAGCAGCTTTGGACAGACTAATGAAAAACTGTTTTTT.

In this sample, this clone turned up a few times. The chain is built from TRBV10-1 and TRBJ2-7; 8 bases agree with TRBD1. From germline, CDR1 is WNHNN and CDR2 SYGVQD (reference sequence). This CDR3 region has 19 residues. V lost 0 bases, J lost 2 bases, and 15 bases stayed unmatched. The chain's CDR3 is CASSESTRDRLRYAYEQYF. Here the CDR3 DNA reads TGCGCCAGCAGTGAGTCAACGAGGGACAGGTTAAGGTACGCCTACGAGCAGTACTTC.

The rearrangement links TRBV5-1 to TRBJ2-5, with D possibly matching TRBD2 (5 bases). V dropped 4 bases and J dropped 0 bases, with 13 bases sitting between them. CDR3 length: 15 amino acids. The germline CDR1 and CDR2 sequences are SGHRS and YFSETQ. CDR3: CASSPGGGYQETQYF. The CDR3 nucleotides read TGCGCCAGCAGCCCCGGCGGCGGGTACCAAGAGACCCAGTACTTC.

The gene calls are TRBV19 and TRBJ2-3; D ambiguous. Deletions cut 4 bases from V and 3 bases from J, with 5 bases between. The CDR3 runs 12 residues. Germline V CDR1 and CDR2: LNHDA, SQIVND (reference sequence). The CDR3 protein is CASSTRTDTQYF. CDR3 DNA: TGTGCCAGTAGTACCCGGACAGATACGCAGTATTTT.